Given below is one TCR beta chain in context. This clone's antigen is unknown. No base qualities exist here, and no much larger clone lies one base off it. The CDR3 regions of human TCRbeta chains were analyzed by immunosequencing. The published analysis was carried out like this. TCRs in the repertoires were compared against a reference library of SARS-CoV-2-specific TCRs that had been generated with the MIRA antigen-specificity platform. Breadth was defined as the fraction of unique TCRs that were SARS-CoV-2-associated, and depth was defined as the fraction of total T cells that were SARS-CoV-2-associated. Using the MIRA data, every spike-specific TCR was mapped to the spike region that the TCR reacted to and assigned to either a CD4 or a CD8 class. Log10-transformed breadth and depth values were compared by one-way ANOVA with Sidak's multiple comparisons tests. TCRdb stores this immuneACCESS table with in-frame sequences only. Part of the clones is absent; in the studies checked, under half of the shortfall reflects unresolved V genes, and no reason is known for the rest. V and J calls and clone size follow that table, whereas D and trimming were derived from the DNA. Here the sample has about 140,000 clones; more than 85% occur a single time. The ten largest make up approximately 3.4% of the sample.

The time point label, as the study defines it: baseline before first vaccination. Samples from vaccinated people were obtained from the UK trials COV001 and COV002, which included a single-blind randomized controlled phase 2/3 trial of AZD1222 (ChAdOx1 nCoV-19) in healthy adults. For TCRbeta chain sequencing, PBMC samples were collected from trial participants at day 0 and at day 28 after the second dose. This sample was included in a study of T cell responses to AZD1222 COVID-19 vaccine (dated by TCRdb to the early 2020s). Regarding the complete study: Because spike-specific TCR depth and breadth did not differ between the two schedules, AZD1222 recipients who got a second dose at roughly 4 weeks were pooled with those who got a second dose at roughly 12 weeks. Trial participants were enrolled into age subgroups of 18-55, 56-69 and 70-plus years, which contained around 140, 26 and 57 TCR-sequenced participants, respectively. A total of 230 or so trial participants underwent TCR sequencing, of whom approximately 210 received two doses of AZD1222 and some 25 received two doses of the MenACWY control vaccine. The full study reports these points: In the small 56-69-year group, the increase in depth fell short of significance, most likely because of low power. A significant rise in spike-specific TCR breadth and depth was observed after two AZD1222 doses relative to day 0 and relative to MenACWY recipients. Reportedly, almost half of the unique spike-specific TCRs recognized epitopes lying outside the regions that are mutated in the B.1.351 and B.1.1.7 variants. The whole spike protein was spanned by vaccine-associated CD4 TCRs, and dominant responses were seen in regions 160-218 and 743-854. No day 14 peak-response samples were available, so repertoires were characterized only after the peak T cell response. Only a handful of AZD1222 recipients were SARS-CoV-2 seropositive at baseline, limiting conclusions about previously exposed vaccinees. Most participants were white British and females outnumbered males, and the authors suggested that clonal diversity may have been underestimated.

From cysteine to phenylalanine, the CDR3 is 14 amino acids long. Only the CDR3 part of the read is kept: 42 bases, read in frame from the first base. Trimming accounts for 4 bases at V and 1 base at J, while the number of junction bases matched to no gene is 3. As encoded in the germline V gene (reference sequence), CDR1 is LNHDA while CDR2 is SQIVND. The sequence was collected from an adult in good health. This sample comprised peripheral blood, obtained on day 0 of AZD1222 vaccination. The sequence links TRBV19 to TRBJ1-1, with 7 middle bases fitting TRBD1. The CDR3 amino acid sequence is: CASSSGTENTEAFF. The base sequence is TGTGCCAGTAGTAGCGGGACAGAGAACACTGAAGCTTTCTTT.